This TCR beta chain was recorded in a study of cytomegalovirus exposure and HLA in healthy donors. The method was immunoSEQ multiplex PCR; TCRdb's version includes in-frame clones alone and lacks a portion of them. The repertoire consists of about 130,000 clones, with roughly nine tenths occurring once and the leading ten covering over 9%. CDR1 and CDR2 from the germline V gene are LGHNA and YSLEER. The CDR3 sequence is 15 residues long. V shed 0 bases and J shed 6 bases, with 9 bases lying between them. About this clone: Its antigen is as yet unknown.

General study points: Through in vitro validation, a few CMV-associated chains were shown to be specific for CMV antigens.

The sequence was obtained from a woman aged 18-29 years in good health and CMV-seropositive. This sequence joins TRBV4-3 and TRBJ1-6; a weak D match, TRBD1 (5 bases). The material sequenced was PBMCs. Here the CDR3 reads CASSQEDSSNSPLHF. The CDR3 DNA sequence: TGCGCCAGCAGCCAAGAAGACAGTAGTAATTCACCCCTCCACTTT.